The next 17 T cell receptor beta chains were all read from a single sample in a study of T cell changes during pregnancy in multiple sclerosis. The data were produced by immunoSEQ multiplex PCR, yet TCRdb's version contains in-frame clones alone and is incomplete. This sample has some 17,000 clones, with 84% found just once. The sequences come from CD8+ T cells from peripheral blood mononuclear cells, collected in the third trimester of pregnancy. These receptors originate from a female donor in good health, enrolled as a control in a pregnancy study.

J is TRBJ1-1 and V is TRBV13, with D perhaps TRBD1 (5 bases). CDR1 and CDR2 (germline): PRHDT, FYEKMQ (reference sequence). V dropped 1 base and J dropped 7 bases, with 13 bases sitting between them. The CDR3 consists of 14 residues. This chain's CDR3 is CASSLVGGWDEAFF. CDR3 in DNA: TGTGCCAGCAGCTTAGTGGGGGGGTGGGATGAAGCTTTCTTT.

The chain is built from TRBV19 and TRBJ2-7, with D possibly being TRBD1 (6 bases). The V gene's germline CDR1 is LNHDA and CDR2 SQIVND (reference sequence). The CDR3 has 14 residues. V was pared by 5 bases and J by 2 bases, with 13 bases between. CDR3 sequence reads: CASSPGQGPYEQYF. The CDR3 bases are TGTGCCAGTAGTCCCGGCCAGGGGCCCTACGAGCAGTACTTC.

This chain links TRBV7-6 with TRBJ2-1, with D unresolved. Germline assignment: CDR1 SGHVS and CDR2 FNYEAQ. Trimming took 5 bases from V and 7 from J, leaving 9 bases between them. This CDR3 region has 12 residues. The CDR3 protein is CASSPVANEQFF. CDR3 in DNA: TGTGCCAGCAGCCCTGTAGCAAATGAGCAGTTCTTC.

The chain employs TRBV27 and TRBJ2-1; D perhaps matches TRBD2 (6 bases). The CDR3 consists of 18 residues. The V gene lost 5 bases and the J gene lost 10 bases, with 30 bases spanning the gap. CDR1 and CDR2 from the germline V gene are MNHEY and SMNVEV (reference sequence). In nucleotides, the CDR3 is TGTGCCAGCAGTGGTCTGGTCGGGACGGGACTCGGGGTTCGGGAGCAGTTCTTC. It translates to CASSGLVGTGLGVREQFF.

The rearrangement joins TRBV28 to TRBJ2-7; TRBD1 is a possible D gene (5 bases). Germline CDR1 MDHEN, CDR2 SYDVKM. Trimming left V 5 bases short and J 0 bases short, with 11 bases between. CDR3 length equals 14 residues. The CDR3 DNA is TGTGCCAGCAGTGAGGCAGGGTCCTCCTACGAGCAGTACTTC. As protein: CASSEAGSSYEQYF.

This chain links TRBV29-1 with TRBJ1-2; D gene ambiguous. Germline-derived CDR1 and CDR2 are SQVTM and ANQGSEA. This CDR3 spans 11 amino acids. Trimming took 1 base from V and 5 from J, leaving 5 bases between them. The chain's CDR3 is CSVEVPYGYTF. The DNA of the CDR3 is TGCAGCGTTGAAGTCCCTTATGGCTACACCTTC.

The genes are TRBV10-3 and TRBJ2-7; D may be TRBD2 (6 bases). Per the germline V gene, CDR1 is ENHRY and CDR2 is SYGVKD. The CDR3 runs to 15 residues. Trimming took off 6 bases at V and 7 bases at J, with 22 bases between the two ends. In DNA, the CDR3 is TGTGCCATCAGCGACCGGGACTCCCGACCCGGGGAGCAGTACTTC. This codes for CAISDRDSRPGEQYF.

This chain connects TRBV7-6 to TRBJ2-2; D is unclear. Germline-derived CDR1 and CDR2 are SGHVS and FNYEAQ. The germline V and J ends were trimmed by 1 base and 5 bases, with 8 bases remaining between them. This CDR3 is built from 14 residues. In DNA form, the CDR3 reads TGTGCCAGCAGCTTAGTACCGGAGACCGGGGAGCTGTTTTTT. Amino acids: CASSLVPETGELFF. Combining the CDR3 with reference TRBV7-6 and TRBJ2-2 gives the whole variable domain GAGVSQSPRYKVTKRGQDVALRCDPISGHVSLYWYRQALGQGPEFLTYFNYEAQQDKSGLPNDRFSAERPEGSISTLTIQRTEQRDSAMYRCASSLVPETGELFFGEGSRLTVL.

V and J are TRBV7-9 and TRBJ2-7; the D is unclear. V was cut by 5 bases and J by 2 bases, with 19 bases left in between. The CDR3 runs 16 residues. Germline CDR1 SEHNR, CDR2 FQNEAQ (reference sequence). CDR3 coding DNA: TGTGCCAGCAGCCCTCACCCTGGGCAGCCCACCTACGAGCAGTACTTC. It codes for CASSPHPGQPTYEQYF.

This clone appeared a few times. The rearrangement links TRBV30 to TRBJ1-1; the D is unclear. The germline V gene encodes CDR1 GTSNPN and CDR2 SVGIG (reference sequence). The CDR3 loop spans 12 amino acids. V lost 5 bases and J 1 base, leaving 8 bases between the germline ends. CDR3 sequence: CAWSYGNTEAFF. The CDR3 coding sequence is TGTGCCTGGTCCTACGGGAACACTGAAGCTTTCTTT.

This rearrangement joins TRBV2 to TRBJ2-3; the D is unclear. Trimming cost V 1 base and J 2 bases, with 10 bases left between them. This CDR3 contains 15 residues. Germline CDR1 is SNHLY and CDR2 is FYNNEI. The CDR3 DNA reads as TGTGCCAGCAGTGAAGGGGTGACAAACACAGATACGCAGTATTTT. Residues: CASSEGVTNTDTQYF.

This clone was counted a few times. The chain is built from TRBV25-1 and TRBJ1-2, with D possibly being TRBD1 (5 bases). The V gene's germline CDR1 is MGHDK and CDR2 SYGVNS. This CDR3 contains 14 residues. V was trimmed by 0 bases and J by 2 bases, leaving 7 bases between them. As DNA, the CDR3 is TGTGCCAGCAGTGAATATCACAGGAACTATGGCTACACCTTC. Translated: CASSEYHRNYGYTF.

The chain has TRBV9 and TRBJ2-7; 9 bases fit TRBD1. Trimming at V came to 2 bases and at J to 4 bases, leaving 10 bases not matched to a gene. Germline values: CDR1 SGDLS, CDR2 YYNGEE. This CDR3 region has 16 residues. CDR3 nucleotides: TGTGCCAGCAGCGTTGGGAGGGGACAGGGTATGTACGAGCAGTACTTC. It translates to CASSVGRGQGMYEQYF.

The rearrangement links TRBV16 to TRBJ1-1, with 9 positions matching TRBD1. Germline loops: CDR1 KGHSY, CDR2 FQNENV. J was trimmed by 10 bases and V by 0 bases; bases with no gene match: 9. The CDR3 has 15 amino acids. The CDR3 loop is CASSQSIGTGIRAFF. The DNA of the CDR3 is TGTGCCAGCAGCCAATCGATTGGGACAGGGATACGAGCTTTCTTT.

J is TRBJ1-1 and V is TRBV5-4; D is perhaps TRBD1 (5 bases). V gave up 0 bases and J gave up 11 bases, with 11 bases separating them. This CDR3 has 12 amino acids. The V gene's germline CDR1 is SGHNT and CDR2 YYREEE (reference sequence). This CDR3 is CASSLDAGGAFF. In nucleotides, the CDR3 is TGTGCCAGCAGCTTGGATGCGGGGGGTGCTTTCTTT.

CDR3 bases: TGTGCCAGCAGCTCGAGCAGGGGCCTGAATCATGGCTACACCTTC. As protein: CASSSSRGLNHGYTF. The V gene is TRBV6-5, the J gene TRBJ1-2; a weak D match, TRBD1 (6 bases). Trimming shortened V by 6 bases and J by 6 bases, and 20 bases separated the two germline ends. Germline V gives CDR1 MNHEY, CDR2 SVGAGI. The CDR3 extends over 15 amino acids.

V usage is TRBV16 and J usage is TRBJ2-7; D uncertain. The germline V and J ends were trimmed by 0 bases and 0 bases, with 3 bases remaining between them. Germline V CDR1 and CDR2: KGHSY, FQNENV. The CDR3 extends over 13 amino acids. CDR3 amino acids: CASSQSLSYEQYF. The CDR3 DNA follows: TGTGCCAGCAGCCAATCCCTCTCCTACGAGCAGTACTTC.